This TCR beta chain was obtained from a study of blood T cell repertoires in COVID-19. Libraries were prepared by immunoSEQ multiplex PCR; TCRdb keeps only in-frame clonotypes and omits some of them. The sample carries about 670,000 clones, approximately 90% recorded once. V lost 2 bases, J lost 0 bases, and 3 bases lay in between. Germline V gives CDR1 LNHNV, CDR2 YYDKDF (reference sequence). The CDR3 is 13 amino acids. This receptor was identified in a woman aged 18 to 35 with acute or convalescent COVID-19. The chain uses TRBV15 and TRBJ2-3; the D is unclear. Material: peripheral blood. The CDR3 DNA reads as TGTGCCACCAGCAGAACAAGCACAGATACGCAGTATTTT. Its protein is CATSRTSTDTQYF.